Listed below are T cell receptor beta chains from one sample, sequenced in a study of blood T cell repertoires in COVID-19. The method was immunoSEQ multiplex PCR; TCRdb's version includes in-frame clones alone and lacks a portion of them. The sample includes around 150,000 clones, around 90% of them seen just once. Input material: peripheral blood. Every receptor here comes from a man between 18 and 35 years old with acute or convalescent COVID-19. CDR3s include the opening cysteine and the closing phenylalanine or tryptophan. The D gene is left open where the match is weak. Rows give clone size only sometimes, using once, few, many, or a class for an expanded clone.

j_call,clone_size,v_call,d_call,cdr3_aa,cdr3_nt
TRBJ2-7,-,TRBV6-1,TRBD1,CASSARSDRGLYEQYF,TGTGCCAGCAGTGCCAGGTCTGACAGGGGGCTCTACGAGCAGTACTTC
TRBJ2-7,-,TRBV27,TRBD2,CASSFALPGTSGGAGDYEQYF,TGTGCCAGCAGTTTCGCCTTGCCAGGGACTAGCGGGGGGGCCGGGGATTACGAGCAGTACTTC
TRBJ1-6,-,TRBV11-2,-,CASSWIVGHNLHF,TGTGCCAGCAGCTGGATTGTCGGACATAATCTCCACTTT
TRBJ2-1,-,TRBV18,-,CASQQGRQNEQFF,TGTGCCAGCCAACAGGGGAGGCAAAATGAGCAGTTCTTC
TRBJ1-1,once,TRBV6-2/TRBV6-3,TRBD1,CASSLPTGTPRPEAFF,TGTGCCAGCAGTTTACCGACAGGGACACCCCGACCTGAAGCTTTCTTT
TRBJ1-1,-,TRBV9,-,CASRGLMGGMNTEAFF,TGTGCCAGCAGGGGGCTGATGGGCGGCATGAACACTGAAGCTTTCTTT
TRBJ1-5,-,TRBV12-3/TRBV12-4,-,CASKHYNQPQHF,TGTGCCAGCAAACACTACAATCAGCCCCAGCATTTT
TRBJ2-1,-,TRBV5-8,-,CASSYEIRVWFF,TGTGCCAGCAGCTACGAGATCAGGGTATGGTTCTTC
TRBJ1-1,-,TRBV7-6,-,CASSPDVEVTEAFF,TGTGCCAGCAGCCCGGACGTGGAGGTCACTGAAGCTTTCTTT
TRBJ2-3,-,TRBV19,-,CASSIASGSTDTQYF,TGTGCCAGTAGTATTGCCAGCGGGAGCACAGATACGCAGTATTTT
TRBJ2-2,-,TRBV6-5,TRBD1,CASRPDRPNTGELFF,TGTGCCAGCCGTCCGGACAGGCCGAACACCGGGGAGCTGTTTTTT
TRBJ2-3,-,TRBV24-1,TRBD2,CATTETSGTDTQYF,TGTGCCACCACCGAGACTAGCGGCACAGATACGCAGTATTTT
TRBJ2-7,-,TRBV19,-,CASGAGKHYEQYF,TGTGCCAGCGGAGCGGGCAAGCACTACGAGCAGTACTTC
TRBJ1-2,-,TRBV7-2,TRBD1,CASRLGQGATNYGYTF,TGTGCCAGCAGACTAGGACAGGGGGCGACTAACTATGGCTACACCTTC
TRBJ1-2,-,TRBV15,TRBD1,CATSALPGGADGYTF,TGTGCCACCAGCGCACTCCCAGGGGGCGCCGATGGCTACACCTTC
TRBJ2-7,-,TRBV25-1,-,CASSEFFLGSRFYEQYF,TGTGCCAGCAGTGAATTTTTTTTGGGTTCTAGGTTCTACGAGCAGTACTTC
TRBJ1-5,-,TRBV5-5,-,CASSRDVTSNQPQHF,TGTGCCAGCAGCCGGGATGTTACTAGCAATCAGCCCCAGCATTTT
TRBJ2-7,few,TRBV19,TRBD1,CASSLGTDVSYEQYF,TGTGCCAGTAGTCTCGGGACAGACGTCTCCTACGAGCAGTACTTC
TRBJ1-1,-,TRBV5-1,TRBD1,CASSWPPGQLNTEAFF,TGCGCCAGCAGCTGGCCGCCGGGACAGCTTAACACTGAAGCTTTCTTT
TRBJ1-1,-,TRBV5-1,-,CASSLNPQFEAFF,TGCGCCAGCAGCTTAAACCCTCAGTTTGAAGCTTTCTTT
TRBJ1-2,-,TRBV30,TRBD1,CAWRGQGAGYGYTF,TGTGCCTGGCGCGGACAGGGGGCAGGCTATGGCTACACCTTC
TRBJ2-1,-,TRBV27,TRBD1,CASSPGTGLDNEQFF,TGTGCCAGCAGTCCCGGGACAGGGCTGGACAATGAGCAGTTCTTC
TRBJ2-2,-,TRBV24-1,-,CATSDPYTGFANTGELFF,TGTGCCACCAGTGATCCCTATACAGGGTTCGCGAACACCGGGGAGCTGTTTTTT
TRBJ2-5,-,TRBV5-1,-,CASSLGAGTKETQYF,TGCGCCAGCAGCTTGGGCGCCGGGACAAAAGAGACCCAGTACTTC
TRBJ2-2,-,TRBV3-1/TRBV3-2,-,CASSQEGDISNTGELFF,TGTGCCAGCAGCCAAGAAGGGGACATATCGAACACCGGGGAGCTGTTTTTT
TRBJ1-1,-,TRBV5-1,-,CASSQTVNTEAFF,TGCGCCAGCAGCCAGACAGTGAACACTGAAGCTTTCTTT
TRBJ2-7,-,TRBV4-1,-,CASSQDPGNEQYF,TGCGCCAGCAGCCAAGACCCAGGGAACGAGCAGTACTTC
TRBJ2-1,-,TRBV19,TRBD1,CASSPGQSYNEQFF,TGTGCCAGTAGTCCGGGACAGTCCTACAATGAGCAGTTCTTC